The present T cell receptor beta chain was sequenced within a study of CD8+ T cells in alopecia areata. On the study more broadly: Tofacitinib administration to treated patients was oral, at 5 to 10 mg twice daily. Overall study results and limits: Resident alphabeta T-cell populations of normal skin are likewise subject to sequencing in scalp samples. Association of baseline CD8+ expansion with response is uncertain owing to one nonresponder.

Following RNA extraction, reverse transcription yielded cDNA that acted as the sequencing template. Method: immunoSEQ multiplex PCR; TCRdb's copy keeps in-frame clones and lacks some. This sample has a few hundred thousand clones, with more than 45% found just once. The treatment here: oral pan-JAK inhibitor, 5-10 mg twice daily. Lesional scalp punch biopsies and peripheral blood were collected from alopecia areata patients. Worth noting for this clone: Its specificity is not known.

V was pared by 3 bases and J by 4 bases, with 16 bases between. CDR3 length: 15 amino acids. CDR1 is SGHRS and CDR2 is YFSETQ in the germline V gene. The receptor was derived from a human donor with alopecia areata. V and J are TRBV5-1 and TRBJ2-5; D gene uncertain. The material was CD4+ T cells sorted from blood, obtained at week 4, from a patient treated with tofacitinib. The CDR3 DNA reads TGCGCCAGCAGCTCCCCTTCTGACCGCCCAGAGACCCAGTACTTC. Protein product: CASSSPSDRPETQYF.